This is a list of T cell receptor beta chains from one sample in a study of beta chain features in type 1 diabetes. Assay used: immunoSEQ multiplex PCR; TCRdb lists only in-frame clones, some missing. The sample shows 600,000 to 700,000 clones, around 15% of them seen only once. Material: naive CD4+ T cells from blood. These receptors were collected from a man aged 18 to 30 with type 1 diabetes. CDR3s include the opening cysteine and the closing phenylalanine or tryptophan. The order of the fields is J gene, clone size, D gene, V gene, CDR3 DNA, CDR3 protein. The D gene is left open where the match is weak. Size is omitted from some rows. Given values are once, few, many or a class for expanded clones.

j_call: TRBJ2-5; clone_size: -; d_call: -; v_call: TRBV2; cdr3_nt: TGTGCCAGCAAGAAGAAGCAGCAAGAGACCCAGTACTTC; cdr3_aa: CASKKKQQETQYF
j_call: TRBJ2-7; clone_size: few; d_call: -; v_call: TRBV6-5; cdr3_nt: TGTGCCGGGGGCAACGGGGGGGAGCAGTACTTC; cdr3_aa: CAGGNGGEQYF
j_call: TRBJ2-5; clone_size: -; d_call: -; v_call: TRBV6-6; cdr3_nt: TGTGCCAGCGCCCGAGGGAGTGGGGAGACCCAGTACTTC; cdr3_aa: CASARGSGETQYF
j_call: TRBJ2-6; clone_size: -; d_call: TRBD1; v_call: TRBV27; cdr3_nt: TGTGCCAGCAGTATGGGACAGGGGAAGGCCAACGTCCTGACTTTC; cdr3_aa: CASSMGQGKANVLTF
j_call: TRBJ1-4; clone_size: -; d_call: -; v_call: TRBV28; cdr3_nt: TGTGCCAGCGGACAAGAAAAACTGTTTTTT; cdr3_aa: CASGQEKLFF
j_call: TRBJ1-1; clone_size: few; d_call: -; v_call: TRBV19; cdr3_nt: TGTGCCAGTAGGTACGCGACGAACACTGAAGCTTTCTTT; cdr3_aa: CASRYATNTEAFF
j_call: TRBJ2-3; clone_size: -; d_call: TRBD2; v_call: TRBV9; cdr3_nt: TGTGCCAGCAGCGTCCCAAGGTGGGGGGGGACCACAGATACGCAGTATTTT; cdr3_aa: CASSVPRWGGTTDTQYF
j_call: TRBJ2-6; clone_size: few; d_call: -; v_call: TRBV9; cdr3_nt: TGTGCCAGCAGCGTAGCTAAGCCAGTACACTCTGGGGCCAACGTCCTGACTTTC; cdr3_aa: CASSVAKPVHSGANVLTF
j_call: TRBJ1-5; clone_size: few; d_call: -; v_call: TRBV10-2; cdr3_nt: TGCGCCAGTGGGACGATGGAAAGCAATCAGCCCCAGCATTTT; cdr3_aa: CASGTMESNQPQHF
j_call: TRBJ1-1; clone_size: few; d_call: -; v_call: TRBV6-5; cdr3_nt: TGTGCCAGCAGTTACACCAGAGACACTGAAGCTTTCTTT; cdr3_aa: CASSYTRDTEAFF
j_call: TRBJ1-1; clone_size: -; d_call: TRBD1; v_call: TRBV6-5; cdr3_nt: TGTGCCAGCAGCCCAAACAGGGGGTACACTGAAGCTTTCTTT; cdr3_aa: CASSPNRGYTEAFF
j_call: TRBJ1-1; clone_size: -; d_call: -; v_call: TRBV11-2; cdr3_nt: TGTGCCAGCAGCTTAAGTTTAAACACTGAAGCTTTCTTT; cdr3_aa: CASSLSLNTEAFF
j_call: TRBJ1-2; clone_size: -; d_call: -; v_call: TRBV28; cdr3_nt: TGTGCCAGCAGTTTAACGGGGGGTTTATATGGCTACACCTTC; cdr3_aa: CASSLTGGLYGYTF
j_call: TRBJ2-7; clone_size: few; d_call: TRBD1; v_call: TRBV7-3; cdr3_nt: TGTGCCAGCAGCGGATTATGGGAGAGACAGGGGGCCGGCGAGCAGTACTTC; cdr3_aa: CASSGLWERQGAGEQYF
j_call: TRBJ2-2; clone_size: -; d_call: -; v_call: TRBV9; cdr3_nt: TGTGCCAGCAGCGTAGTGTCCGCGAACACCGGGGAGCTGTTTTTT; cdr3_aa: CASSVVSANTGELFF
j_call: TRBJ2-6; clone_size: few; d_call: -; v_call: TRBV7-2; cdr3_nt: TGTGCCAGCAGCTTAGCCAGGGCTGGGGCCAACGTCCTGACTTTC; cdr3_aa: CASSLARAGANVLTF
j_call: TRBJ2-2; clone_size: few; d_call: -; v_call: TRBV11-2; cdr3_nt: TGTGCCAGCAGCTCACCCCTGGGGGGGAACACCGGGGAGCTGTTTTTT; cdr3_aa: CASSSPLGGNTGELFF
j_call: TRBJ2-2; clone_size: few; d_call: TRBD2; v_call: TRBV11-2; cdr3_nt: TGTGCCAGCAAGGCGGGGGCGAACACCGGGGAGCTGTTTTTT; cdr3_aa: CASKAGANTGELFF
j_call: TRBJ2-7; clone_size: few; d_call: -; v_call: TRBV20-1; cdr3_nt: TGCAGTGCTAGAAAGGACTACGAGCAGTACTTC; cdr3_aa: CSARKDYEQYF
j_call: TRBJ1-1; clone_size: -; d_call: -; v_call: TRBV28; cdr3_nt: TGTGCCAGCAGCCTATTACAGGGCTGGGACACTGAAGCTTTCTTT; cdr3_aa: CASSLLQGWDTEAFF